The clone carrying this T cell receptor (beta chain) showed up many times. This CDR3 has 13 amino acids. Per the germline V gene, CDR1 is MDHEN and CDR2 is SYDVKM. Trimming removed 7 bases from V and 6 bases from J, with 15 bases in between. According to the study, TCR beta libraries were built with iRepertoire HTBI primers and CDR3-region Arm-PCR. From the multiplex PCR reads, TCRdb called clonotypes with MiXCR, one entry per CDR3 protein. The table has about 400,000 distinct CDR3 sequences, 15% seen once; the top ten hold about 8%. These data come from a study of regulatory T cells in long-lasting Graves disease. Study overall: The antithyroid drugs taken by newly diagnosed Graves' patients had been used for under 3 months.

As for time point: newly diagnosed GD, antithyroid drugs for less than 3 months. PBMC-derived RNA was used for the TCR library. These data were also filed under a second study, of T cells in Graves' hyperthyroidism and ophthalmopathy. From that second work: Blood samples included most of the expanded thyroid clonotypes exceeding 0.001.

The origin of this receptor is a woman in her thirties or forties with Graves disease. Sequenced material: peripheral blood mononuclear cells (PBMCs), taken at new diagnosis, from a patient treated with antithyroid drugs. V is TRBV28 and J is TRBJ1-2; no reliable D call. CDR3 in DNA: TGTGCCAGCAACCCGGGAGGTGAGGATGGCTACACCTTC. Encoded protein: CASNPGGEDGYTF.